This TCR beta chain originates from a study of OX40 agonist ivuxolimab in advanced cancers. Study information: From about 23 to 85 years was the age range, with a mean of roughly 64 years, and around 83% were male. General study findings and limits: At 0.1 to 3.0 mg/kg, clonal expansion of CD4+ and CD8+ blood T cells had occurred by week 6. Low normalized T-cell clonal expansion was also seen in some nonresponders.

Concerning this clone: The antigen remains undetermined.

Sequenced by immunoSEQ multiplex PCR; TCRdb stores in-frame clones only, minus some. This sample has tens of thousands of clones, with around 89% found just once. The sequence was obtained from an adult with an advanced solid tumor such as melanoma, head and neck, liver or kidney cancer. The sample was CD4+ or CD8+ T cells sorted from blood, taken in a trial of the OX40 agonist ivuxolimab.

CDR3 sequence reads: CASSEKTSGARNEQFF. CDR3 nucleotide sequence: TGTGCCAGCAGCGAAAAGACTAGCGGGGCACGCAATGAGCAGTTCTTC. This sequence joins TRBV7-8 and TRBJ2-1; 11 bases agree with TRBD2. The CDR3 runs 16 residues. The trim removed 5 bases at V and 6 bases at J, leaving 9 bases unmatched. Germline V gene data show CDR1 as SGHVS and CDR2 as FQNEAQ.